The 22 T cell receptor beta chains in this list originate from one sample, sequenced in a study of cytomegalovirus exposure and HLA in healthy donors. The PCR had 60 Vbeta and 13 Jbeta primers. Generated by immunoSEQ multiplex PCR, the TCRdb table keeps only in-frame clones and is missing some. The sample has over 45,000 clones; 83% are singletons. The sequenced material came from PBMCs. The receptor source for this set is a man aged 30-40 years in good health and CMV-seronegative.

The V gene is TRBV7-6, the J gene TRBJ1-5; D uncertain. The CDR3 has 17 residues. CDR1 is SGHVS and CDR2 is FNYEAQ in the germline V gene. V dropped 1 base and J dropped 4 bases, with 17 bases sitting between them. The CDR3 DNA sequence: TGTGCCAGCAGCTTAGAGGCGGGAACAGTCCAAAATCAGCCCCAGCATTTT. Amino acid sequence: CASSLEAGTVQNQPQHF.

This chain connects TRBV2 to TRBJ2-1; 10 nucleotides match TRBD1. The germline V gene has CDR1 SNHLY and CDR2 FYNNEI. CDR3 length: 17 residues. V shed 1 base and J 8 bases; nucleotides not matched to a gene: 11. The CDR3: CASSEEYRTGGGDEQFF. CDR3 nucleotide sequence: TGTGCCAGCAGTGAAGAGTACCGGACAGGGGGTGGGGATGAGCAGTTCTTC. Full variable domain (remainder filled in from reference TRBV2 and TRBJ2-1): EPEVTQTPSHQVTQMGQEVILRCVPISNHLYFYWYRQILGQKVEFLVSFYNNEISEKSEIFDDQFSVERPDGSNFTLKIRSTKLEDSAMYFCASSEEYRTGGGDEQFFGPGTRLTVL.

V is TRBV27 and J is TRBJ1-2; TRBD1 is a possible D gene (5 bases). The V gene's germline CDR1 is MNHEY and CDR2 SMNVEV (reference sequence). This CDR3 is 15 amino acids long. V was shortened by 3 bases and J by 8 bases, with 19 bases between the two germline ends. CDR3 bases: TGTGCCAGCAGTTTCCGGGGGACCCCCTCCTACGGCTACACCTTC. It encodes CASSFRGTPSYGYTF.

The CDR3 reads CASEEGGGVDTQYF. In nucleotides, the CDR3 is TGTGCCAGCGAGGAGGGGGGAGGGGTAGATACGCAGTATTTT. This sequence joins TRBV7-2 and TRBJ2-3, with D maybe TRBD2 (7 bases). The CDR3 covers 14 residues. V was pared by 8 bases and J by 5 bases, with 17 bases between. CDR1 and CDR2 from the germline V gene are SGHTA and FQGNSA. Using reference TRBV7-2 and TRBJ2-3 for the parts outside the CDR3, the full variable domain is GAGVSQSPSNKVTEKGKDVELRCDPISGHTALYWYRQSLGQGLEFLIYFQGNSAPDKSGLPSDRFSAERTGGSVSTLTIQRTQQEDSAVYLCASEEGGGVDTQYFGPGTRLTVL.

This clone was seen a single time. The chain links TRBV5-1 to TRBJ2-3; 9 positions match TRBD1. The CDR3 has 15 amino acids. Germline CDR1 SGHRS, CDR2 YFSETQ. The V and J ends lost 0 bases and 2 bases, in that order; junction bases with no gene match: 1. For the CDR3, the DNA is TGCGCCAGCAGCTTGGGGGACAGGGACACAGATACGCAGTATTTT. It yields the protein CASSLGDRDTDTQYF.

To note about this clone: This specimen includes other DNA sequences encoding the same CDR3. The chain combines TRBV19 with TRBJ2-7; 7 positions match TRBD2. V was clipped by 5 bases and J by 6 bases; unmatched bases: 7. This CDR3 is built from 13 residues. Germline CDR1 reads LNHDA; CDR2 reads SQIVND (reference sequence). DNA for the CDR3: TGTGCCAGTAGTGGGTCGGGGGGAGGCGAGCAGTACTTC. Translated: CASSGSGGGEQYF.

The DNA of the CDR3 is TGTGCCAGCAGCTTAGGCCGGCAGGGGGCATCGTTCAGGAATGAGCAGTTCTTC. It is translated as CASSLGRQGASFRNEQFF. The chain uses TRBV11-2 and TRBJ2-1; 8 bases agree with TRBD1. CDR3 length: 18 amino acids. V was clipped by 1 base and J by 7 bases; unmatched bases: 15. The germline CDR1 and CDR2 sequences are SGHAT and FQNNGV. The whole variable domain, filled in from reference TRBV11-2 and TRBJ2-1, reads EAGVAQSPRYKIIEKRQSVAFWCNPISGHATLYWYQQILGQGPKLLIQFQNNGVVDDSQLPKDRFSAERLKGVDSTLKIQPAKLEDSAVYLCASSLGRQGASFRNEQFFGPGTRLTVL.

The chain links TRBV7-2 to TRBJ1-1; the D is unclear. Germline V gene sequence: CDR1 SGHTA, CDR2 FQGNSA. The CDR3 is 15 residues long. V lost 2 bases, J lost 6 bases, and 16 bases lay in between. The CDR3 nucleotides read TGTGCCAGCAGCTTAAATGAGGGCCCCCTACCTGAAGCTTTCTTT. It yields the protein CASSLNEGPLPEAFF. Variable domain in full (rest from reference TRBV7-2 and TRBJ1-1): GAGVSQSPSNKVTEKGKDVELRCDPISGHTALYWYRQSLGQGLEFLIYFQGNSAPDKSGLPSDRFSAERTGGSVSTLTIQRTQQEDSAVYLCASSLNEGPLPEAFFGQGTRLTVV.

The rearrangement links TRBV5-6 to TRBJ2-7, with a weak D call TRBD2 (6 bases). The CDR3 extends over 13 amino acids. The germline gives CDR1 SGHDT, CDR2 YYEEEE. The V gene lost 1 base and the J gene lost 3 bases, with 8 bases spanning the gap. In DNA form, the CDR3 reads TGTGCCAGCAGCTTGCGGGGAGGCTACGAGCAGTACTTC. It translates to CASSLRGGYEQYF.

The chain links TRBV2 to TRBJ2-3, with D possibly TRBD2 on 6 matching bases. From germline, CDR1 is SNHLY and CDR2 FYNNEI. Trimming pared 7 bases from V and 2 bases from J, leaving 13 bases between. There are 14 residues in the CDR3. The CDR3 region is CASNRRGLTDTQYF. Written as DNA, the CDR3 is TGTGCCAGCAACCGGAGGGGTCTCACAGATACGCAGTATTTT.

The chain has TRBV11-2 and TRBJ2-5; 7 bases align to TRBD1. The DNA end lines up better with TRBJ2-7; the J call may be wrong. Germline values: CDR1 SGHAT, CDR2 FQNNGV. The CDR3 runs 14 residues. CDR3 residues: CASSIQDRTYEQYF. DNA of the CDR3: TGTGCCAGCAGCATCCAGGACAGGACCTACGAGCAGTACTTC.

The rearrangement links TRBV29-1 to TRBJ2-7, with D tentatively TRBD2 (6 bases). Per germline, CDR1 SQVTM and CDR2 ANQGSEA. V dropped 0 bases and J dropped 7 bases, with 13 bases sitting between them. CDR3 size: 13 residues. The CDR3 nucleotides are TGCAGCGTTGAAGAGGGACTCATAGGGGAGCAGTACTTC. Protein: CSVEEGLIGEQYF.

CDR3 DNA: TGTGCCAGCGCGACAGGGGGCGATACGCAGTATTTT. Protein product: CASATGGDTQYF. This chain joins TRBV6-5 and TRBJ2-3; 10 bases align to TRBD1. This CDR3 contains 12 residues. Germline assignment: CDR1 MNHEY and CDR2 SVGAGI. V lost 8 bases to trimming and J lost 6 bases; unmatched junction nucleotides: 2.

The chain uses TRBV10-2 and TRBJ1-1, with 9 bases fitting TRBD1. Per germline, CDR1 WSHSY and CDR2 SAAADI. The V gene end was trimmed by 4 bases and the J gene end by 1 base; junction bases not matched to a gene: 4. The CDR3 runs to 15 residues. This chain's CDR3 is CASSALGQGNTEAFF. In nucleotides, the CDR3 is TGCGCCAGCAGTGCCTTGGGACAGGGGAACACTGAAGCTTTCTTT.

The V and J genes are TRBV4-3 and TRBJ1-6; 7 bases line up with TRBD1. Per germline, CDR1 LGHNA and CDR2 YSLEER. The trim removed 0 bases at V and 13 bases at J, leaving 12 bases unmatched. The CDR3 length is 16 residues. The CDR3 is CASSQDPSGGSSPLHF. In DNA, the CDR3 is TGCGCCAGCAGCCAAGACCCCTCAGGGGGGAGTTCGCCCCTCCACTTT.

The CDR3: CASSGKTGEKVNSPLHF. The DNA of the CDR3 is TGTGCCAGCAGCGGGAAGACAGGGGAGAAAGTTAATTCACCCCTCCACTTT. V and J are TRBV7-2 and TRBJ1-6; 8 bases align to TRBD1. The length of the CDR3 is 17 residues. V lost 5 bases to trimming and J lost 6 bases; unmatched junction nucleotides: 12. The germline CDR1 and CDR2 sequences are SGHTA and FQGNSA.

Details on this clone: Sequence at one end of the junction differs from germline and may be a read error. V is TRBV7-9 and J is TRBJ2-7; 10 nucleotides line up with TRBD1. The CDR3 is 15 amino acids. In germline, CDR1 is SEHNR, CDR2 FQNEAQ (reference sequence). CDR3 in amino acids: CSSSFGTGDTYEQYF. CDR3 sequence (DNA): TGTTCCAGCAGCTTCGGGACAGGGGATACCTACGAGCAGTACTTC.

The chain joins TRBV4-1 to TRBJ2-7; TRBD1 matches at 9 bases. The CDR3 runs 16 residues. Trimming cost V 0 bases and J 3 bases; bases outside gene matches: 6. Germline V gene sequence: CDR1 MGHRA, CDR2 YSYEKL. The CDR3 protein is CASSQDRTGDYYEQYF. For the CDR3, the DNA is TGCGCCAGCAGCCAAGACAGGACAGGGGATTACTACGAGCAGTACTTC.

V and J are TRBV6-5 and TRBJ1-1; no firm D call. Germline CDR1 reads MNHEY; CDR2 reads SVGAGI. CDR3 length equals 13 residues. V lost 4 bases, J lost 11 bases, and 17 bases lay in between. DNA of the CDR3: TGTGCCAGCAGTTTACGCGGGCAGCTTGACGCTTTCTTT. Residues: CASSLRGQLDAFF.

The chain carries TRBV7-2 and TRBJ2-3, with 9 bases that match TRBD2. CDR1 is SGHTA, CDR2 FQGNSA, per germline. The CDR3 has 16 amino acids. V was clipped by 1 base and J by 6 bases; unmatched bases: 8. The CDR3 protein is CASSLGLAGRGDTQYF. The CDR3 coding sequence is TGTGCCAGCAGCTTAGGCCTAGCGGGGAGGGGTGATACGCAGTATTTT.

This chain joins TRBV5-4 and TRBJ2-7; no definite D call. The CDR3 has 16 residues. Looked up from germline, CDR1 is SGHNT and CDR2 is YYREEE (reference sequence). V shed 0 bases and J shed 0 bases, with 13 bases lying between them. CDR3 in amino acids: CASSLDSARSSYEQYF. For the CDR3, the DNA is TGTGCCAGCAGCTTGGACTCAGCGAGGAGCTCCTACGAGCAGTACTTC.

V gene TRBV7-2 combines with J gene TRBJ1-1; no definite D call. Trimming stripped 5 bases from V and 1 base from J, with 8 bases between. The CDR3 has 13 residues. CDR1 SGHTA and CDR2 FQGNSA come from the germline V gene. The CDR3 DNA reads as TGTGCCAGCAGCGGACTTGGGAACACTGAAGCTTTCTTT. Translated, it gives CASSGLGNTEAFF.